The 12 T cell receptor beta chains in this list originate from one sample, sequenced in a study of early T cells in non-severe SARS-CoV-2 infection. One entry per CDR3 protein results from TCRdb running MiXCR on the 5' RACE reads. Found here are 45,000 or so distinct CDR3 sequences, around 9.9% of them singletons; the top ten hold 8% to 10%. The sequencing sample was made of whole blood. The receptors derive from an adult who was a healthcare worker with PCR-confirmed SARS-CoV-2 infection or an uninfected control (not recorded which).

This clonotype was recorded many times. V gene TRBV10-2 combines with J gene TRBJ1-3; D possibly corresponds to TRBD1 (5 bases). Trimming removed 8 bases from V and 3 bases from J, with 20 bases in between. The V gene's germline CDR1 is WSHSY and CDR2 SAAADI. The CDR3 is 16 amino acids. CDR3 in DNA: TGCGCCAGCGGACCATCGGATGGCAGGGTTGGAAACACCATATATTTT. This translates into CASGPSDGRVGNTIYF.

This clonotype occurred a few times. The rearrangement uses TRBV6-5 and TRBJ2-4; D possibly corresponds to TRBD1 (6 bases). The CDR3 runs to 15 residues. V was pared by 2 bases and J by 7 bases, with 15 bases between. Germline V lookup: CDR1 MNHEY, CDR2 SVGAGI. The CDR3 region is CASSYGQPSRNIQYF. As DNA, the CDR3 is TGTGCCAGCAGTTACGGACAGCCTTCTCGGAACATTCAGTACTTC.

The V and J genes are TRBV3-1 and TRBJ2-5, with no clear D. Germline V gene data show CDR1 as LGHDT and CDR2 as YNNKEL (reference sequence). The CDR3 consists of 12 residues. Trimming stripped 0 bases from V and 9 bases from J, with 8 bases between. The CDR3 DNA reads TGTGCCAGCAGCCAAGACTGGTCGGCCCAGTACTTC. Translated: CASSQDWSAQYF.

This clonotype was recorded many times. The rearrangement joins TRBV12-3 or TRBV12-4 to TRBJ2-1; the D is unclear. Trimming cost V 4 bases and J 12 bases, with 10 bases left between them. CDR3 length equals 11 residues. The CDR3 spells CASSSGGSQFF. In DNA, the CDR3 is TGTGCCAGCAGTTCGGGCGGATCGCAGTTCTTC.

This clonotype came up many times. This chain connects TRBV5-1 to TRBJ2-2, with D perhaps matching TRBD1 (6 bases). Germline assignment: CDR1 SGHRS and CDR2 YFSETQ. The V and J ends lost 6 bases and 4 bases respectively, with 19 bases between them. The CDR3 loop spans 16 amino acids. The CDR3 bases are TGCGCCAGCACCAGAGATGGGGGCGCGGGCACCGGGGAGCTGTTTTTT. Its protein product is CASTRDGGAGTGELFF.

This clonotype has at least ten counts. The chain couples TRBV7-9 to TRBJ2-3; 8 nucleotides align to TRBD2. This CDR3 region has 15 residues. V trimming: 2 bases; J trimming: 6 bases; junction bases outside the gene matches: 7. Germline lookup yields CDR1 SEHNR and CDR2 FQNEAQ (reference sequence). The CDR3 loop is CASSLPGGAPDTQYF. The CDR3 DNA sequence: TGTGCCAGCAGCTTACCGGGGGGGGCCCCGGATACGCAGTATTTT.

CDR3 sequence: CASSSRTGGGYTF. The CDR3 region has the DNA TGTGCCAGCAGCTCCCGGACAGGGGGCGGCTACACCTTC. The chain carries TRBV7-2 and TRBJ1-2; TRBD1 matches 11 bases. The junction had 3 bases not matched to a gene; V was cut back by 4 bases and J by 8 bases. Germline CDR1 is SGHTA and CDR2 is FQGNSA. There are 13 residues in the CDR3.

The V call is TRBV7-6, the J call TRBJ2-1; 7 bases are a match to TRBD1. The length of the CDR3 is 15 residues. The germline gives CDR1 SGHVS, CDR2 FNYEAQ. V lost 6 bases, J lost 5 bases, and 10 bases stayed unmatched. The CDR3 DNA reads TGTGCCAGCAGTACACAGGGGTCGCCAAACAATGAGCAGTTCTTC. This translates into CASSTQGSPNNEQFF.

The chain couples TRBV5-4 to TRBJ1-1; no reliable D call. The CDR3 contains 13 residues. CDR1 is SGHNT, CDR2 YYREEE, per germline (reference sequence). With 4 bases removed from V and 1 base from J, the gap between germline ends came to 8 bases. CDR3 protein: CASSQPGNTEAFF. CDR3 coding DNA: TGTGCCAGCAGCCAACCAGGGAACACTGAAGCTTTCTTT. The full variable domain, rest sourced from reference TRBV5-4 and TRBJ1-1, is ETGVTQSPTHLIKTRGQQVTLRCSSQSGHNTVSWYQQALGQGPQFIFQYYREEENGRGNFPPRFSGLQFPNYSSELNVNALELDDSALYLCASSQPGNTEAFFGQGTRLTVV.

The table lists this clonotype with many counts. This chain uses TRBV20-1 with TRBJ1-1; 10 nucleotides match TRBD1. The J segment lost 4 bases and the V segment lost 0 bases, leaving 5 bases of the junction unmatched. The CDR3 is 15 residues long. From germline, CDR1 is DFQATT and CDR2 SNEGSKA (reference sequence). The CDR3 DNA follows: TGCAGTGCTAGAGATGACAGGGGGCCGGCCACTGAAGCTTTCTTT. Translated: CSARDDRGPATEAFF.

This clonotype was seen at least ten times. The CDR3: CASSYPLAGGYEQYF. CDR3 coding DNA: TGTGCCAGCAGTTACCCACTAGCGGGGGGATACGAGCAGTACTTC. V is TRBV6-2 or TRBV6-3 and J is TRBJ2-7; 12 bases fit TRBD2. The CDR3 runs 15 residues. After removal of 2 bases from V and 4 bases from J, the junction contained 3 bases not matched to a gene. Germline assignment: CDR1 MNHEY and CDR2 SVGEGT.

This clonotype was detected ten times or more. The gene calls are TRBV19 and TRBJ2-1; possible D gene TRBD1, 5 bases. Germline lookup yields CDR1 LNHDA and CDR2 SQIVND (reference sequence). The CDR3 is 14 amino acids. Trimming cost V 4 bases and J 1 base, with 8 bases left between them. For the CDR3, the DNA is TGTGCCAGTAGTAAGCAGGGTTCCTACAATGAGCAGTTCTTC. Protein product: CASSKQGSYNEQFF.